Listed here are 10 T cell receptor beta chains from one sample, sequenced in a study of blood T cell repertoires in COVID-19. The assay was immunoSEQ multiplex PCR, and TCRdb's table has in-frame clones only and misses some. The sample has fewer than 200,000 clones; approximately 90% are singletons. Sequencing was carried out using peripheral blood. Receptors were obtained from a woman in her 70s with COVID-19, enrolled during active disease.

This rearrangement joins TRBV11-3 to TRBJ1-1, with TRBD1 matching 7 bases. Germline lookup yields CDR1 SGHNT and CDR2 YENEEA. V lost 5 bases and J lost 0; bases outside the gene matches: 3. This CDR3 is 14 amino acids long. The CDR3 sequence is CASSTTGMNTEAFF. CDR3 DNA: TGTGCCAGCAGCACGACAGGGATGAACACTGAAGCTTTCTTT.

The chain couples TRBV13 to TRBJ1-2; 10 bases map to TRBD1. Losses at the gene ends were 3 bases for V and 3 bases for J; bases not matched to a gene: 4. Germline lookup yields CDR1 PRHDT and CDR2 FYEKMQ (reference sequence). This CDR3 has 15 amino acids. CDR3 protein: CASSFRDRGYYGYTF. The CDR3 bases are TGTGCCAGCAGCTTCCGGGACAGGGGTTACTATGGCTACACCTTC.

The chain carries TRBV23-1 and TRBJ1-2, with 9 bases identical to TRBD1. TRBV23-1 is an ORF, with its function uncertain. The CDR3 has 14 amino acids. The V gene end was trimmed by 4 bases and the J gene end by 7 bases; junction bases not matched to a gene: 7. The CDR3 sequence: CASSRPDRGVGYTF. CDR3 DNA sequence: TGCGCCAGCAGTCGCCCGGACAGGGGAGTTGGCTACACCTTC.

The table lists this clone with many counts. The rearrangement joins TRBV5-1 to TRBJ2-7; 11 bases fit TRBD2. This CDR3 contains 15 residues. V was pared by 4 bases and J by 1 base, with 4 bases of the junction left unmatched. Germline loops: CDR1 SGHRS, CDR2 YFSETQ. This CDR3 reads CASSKTSGDSYEQYF. The CDR3 bases are TGCGCCAGCAGCAAGACTAGCGGGGATTCCTACGAGCAGTACTTC.

The chain recombines TRBV18 with TRBJ2-7; 9 bases align to TRBD1. The CDR3 consists of 15 residues. Germline CDR1 KGHSH, CDR2 LQKENI. V gave up 2 bases and J gave up 9 bases; unmatched junction bases: 11. In DNA form, the CDR3 reads TGTGCCAGCTCACCAGAAGGGACAGGGTGGCGTGCGCAGTACTTC. It yields the protein CASSPEGTGWRAQYF.

J is TRBJ1-6 and V is TRBV27; perhaps TRBD1 as D (5 bases). Trimming took off 6 bases at V and 6 bases at J, with 12 bases between the two ends. This CDR3 has 14 residues. Per germline, CDR1 MNHEY and CDR2 SMNVEV (reference sequence). CDR3 sequence (DNA): TGTGCCAGCAGAACGACAGACCTTAATTCACCCCTCCACTTT. This translates into CASRTTDLNSPLHF.

V usage is TRBV7-2 and J usage is TRBJ2-7, with D possibly TRBD1 on 6 matching bases. Trimming removed 2 bases from V and 5 bases from J, with 13 bases in between. The V gene's germline CDR1 is SGHTA and CDR2 FQGNSA. The CDR3 covers 14 residues. The CDR3 nucleotides read TGTGCCAGCAGCTTAAGGGGGAGAATTAACGAGCAGTACTTC. It encodes CASSLRGRINEQYF.

This clone was counted many times. The chain's CDR3 is CASSPWGTGSEDGEQYF. In DNA form, the CDR3 reads TGTGCCAGCAGCCCATGGGGGACAGGGTCCGAAGACGGGGAGCAGTACTTC. The chain joins TRBV7-9 to TRBJ2-7; 9 positions agree with TRBD1. The CDR3 has 17 residues. The V gene's germline CDR1 is SEHNR and CDR2 FQNEAQ (reference sequence). V trimming: 5 bases; J trimming: 7 bases; junction bases outside the gene matches: 18.

V is TRBV18 and J is TRBJ1-5; D may be TRBD1 (5 bases). CDR1 KGHSH and CDR2 LQKENI come from the germline V gene. Trimming removed 0 bases from V and 3 bases from J, with 12 bases in between. The CDR3 has 16 amino acids. As DNA, the CDR3 is TGTGCCAGCTCACCACCGGGCAGGGTGGACAATCAGCCCCAGCATTTT. Translation gives CASSPPGRVDNQPQHF.

The chain uses TRBV11-3 and TRBJ2-7; no reliable D call. This CDR3 spans 16 amino acids. V lost 3 bases and J lost 0, with 15 bases in between. Germline CDR1 is SGHNT and CDR2 is YENEEA. The CDR3 DNA follows: TGTGCCAGCAGCTTTAGATCGACAAAACCCTCCTACGAGCAGTACTTC. Protein sequence: CASSFRSTKPSYEQYF.